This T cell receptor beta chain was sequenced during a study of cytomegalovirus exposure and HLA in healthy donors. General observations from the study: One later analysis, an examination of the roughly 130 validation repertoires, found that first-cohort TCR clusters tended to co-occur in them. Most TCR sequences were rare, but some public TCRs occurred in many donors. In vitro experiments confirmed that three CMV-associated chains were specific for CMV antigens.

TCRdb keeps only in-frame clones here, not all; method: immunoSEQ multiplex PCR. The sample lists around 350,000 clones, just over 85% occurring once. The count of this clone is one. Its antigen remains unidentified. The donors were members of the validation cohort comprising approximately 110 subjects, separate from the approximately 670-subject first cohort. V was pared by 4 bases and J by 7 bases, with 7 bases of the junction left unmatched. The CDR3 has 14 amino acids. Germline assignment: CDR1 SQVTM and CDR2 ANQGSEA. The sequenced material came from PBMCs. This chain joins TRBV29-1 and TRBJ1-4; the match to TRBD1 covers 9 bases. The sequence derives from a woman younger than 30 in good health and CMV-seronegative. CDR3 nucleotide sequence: TGCAGCGTTGGAAAGGGACAGGGAGGTGAAAAACTGTTTTTT. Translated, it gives CSVGKGQGGEKLFF.